A selection of T cell receptor beta chains follows, all from one sample in a study of blood T cells in healthy people across ages. MiXCR, applied by TCRdb to the 5' RACE reads, yields one record per CDR3 protein. The sample holds around 850,000 distinct CDR3 sequences, about 37% seen once. Sequencing was performed on blood. The source of these receptors is a man younger than 35 in good health. Both conserved end residues are part of each CDR3. D genes are given only for firm matches. Not all rows give a size; the values are once, few, many and, for expanded clones, a class.

>TRBJ2-4|13|NA|TRBV12-3/TRBV12-4|NA
CASSVGRIDIQYF
TGTGCCAGCAGTGTAGGGCGGATTGACATTCAGTACTTC
>TRBJ2-5|15|NA|TRBV6-2/TRBV6-3|few
CASSPHRGLQETQYF
TGTGCCAGCAGTCCCCATAGGGGACTCCAAGAGACCCAGTACTTC
>TRBJ1-4|16|NA|TRBV15|few
CATGSLTGLTYEKLFF
TGTGCCACCGGCAGTCTTACAGGACTTACTTATGAAAAACTGTTTTTT
>TRBJ2-3|14|TRBD1|TRBV20-1|few
CSAISTGGTDTQYF
TGCAGTGCTATTTCGACAGGGGGCACAGATACGCAGTATTTT
>TRBJ1-2|14|TRBD1|TRBV5-1|NA
CASSATGDRYGYTF
TGCGCCAGCAGCGCGACAGGGGACAGGTATGGCTACACCTTC
>TRBJ2-5|15|TRBD1|TRBV25-1|NA
CASSKGTDIQETQYF
TGTGCCAGCAGTAAAGGGACAGACATACAAGAGACCCAGTACTTC
>TRBJ1-6|17|NA|TRBV5-5|few
CASSRLTAPNYNSPLHF
TGTGCCAGCAGCCGATTGACGGCCCCTAACTATAATTCACCCCTCCACTTT
>TRBJ1-2|14|NA|TRBV5-1|NA
CASSPGGRDYGYTF
TGCGCCAGCAGCCCCGGGGGTCGGGACTATGGCTACACCTTC
>TRBJ2-3|10|NA|TRBV2|NA
CARWARTEDF
TGTGCCAGATGGGCACGGACGGAGGATTTT
>TRBJ1-5|15|TRBD1|TRBV9|few
CASSTTGTGNQPQHF
TGTGCCAGCAGCACCACCGGGACAGGCAATCAGCCCCAGCATTTT
>TRBJ2-1|14|NA|TRBV9|few
CASSVDLGDNEQFF
TGTGCCAGCAGCGTAGACCTGGGGGACAATGAGCAGTTCTTC
>TRBJ1-2|13|TRBD1|TRBV12-3/TRBV12-4|many
CASSPQGAGGYTF
TGTGCCAGCAGTCCACAGGGGGCAGGTGGCTACACCTTC
>TRBJ2-1|17|TRBD2|TRBV9|NA
CASSAPLTGTSVYEQFF
TGTGCCAGCAGCGCTCCTCTTACAGGGACTAGCGTCTATGAGCAGTTCTTC
>TRBJ2-2|15|TRBD1|TRBV2|few
CASSEDRVNTGELFF
TGTGCCAGCAGTGAGGACAGGGTTAACACCGGGGAGCTGTTTTTT